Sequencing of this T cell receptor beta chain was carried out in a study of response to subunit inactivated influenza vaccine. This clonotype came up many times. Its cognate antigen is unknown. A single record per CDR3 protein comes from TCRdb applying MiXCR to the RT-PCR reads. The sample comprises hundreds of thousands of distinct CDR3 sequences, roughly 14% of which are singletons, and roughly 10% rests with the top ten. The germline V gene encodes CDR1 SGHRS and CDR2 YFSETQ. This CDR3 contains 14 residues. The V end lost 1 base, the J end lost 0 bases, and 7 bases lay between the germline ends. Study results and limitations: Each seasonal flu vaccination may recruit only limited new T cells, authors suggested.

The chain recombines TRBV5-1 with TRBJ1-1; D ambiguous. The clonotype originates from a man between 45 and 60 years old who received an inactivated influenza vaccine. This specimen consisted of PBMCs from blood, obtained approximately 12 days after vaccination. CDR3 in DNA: TGCGCCAGCAGCTTGATAGGGATGAACACTGAAGCTTTCTTT. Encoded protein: CASSLIGMNTEAFF. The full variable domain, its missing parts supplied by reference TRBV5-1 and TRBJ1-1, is KAGVTQTPRYLIKTRGQQVTLSCSPISGHRSVSWYQQTPGQGLQFLFEYFSETQRNKGNFPGRFSGRQFSNSRSEMNVSTLELGDSALYLCASSLIGMNTEAFFGQGTRLTVV.